This T cell receptor (beta chain) was sequenced for a study of cytomegalovirus exposure and HLA in healthy donors. Study summary: From HLA-typed donors, an early data release held around 80 million unique TCRs. General study findings and limits: The listing of 150 to 200 TCR beta chains classed them as cytomegalovirus-associated. Later analysis suggested links between common viral pathogens and several top significant clusters.

In the PCR, 60 Vbeta and 13 Jbeta primers were used. The table came from immunoSEQ multiplex PCR; TCRdb's copy has only in-frame clones and leaves some out. Among 150,000 or so clones listed, roughly 85% were seen once. Turning to this clone: The target antigen is unknown.

This CDR3 region has 16 residues. Germline V gives CDR1 MDHEN, CDR2 SYDVKM. Unmatched junction bases numbered 14, after V lost 5 bases and J lost 7 bases. This chain connects TRBV28 to TRBJ1-2, with 9 bases that match TRBD1. The sequencing input was PBMCs. This clonotype originated in a man younger than 45 in good health and CMV-seronegative. In nucleotides, the CDR3 is TGTGCCAGCAGTCGCCAACCGGGACAGGGTCCCCCTGGCTACACCTTC. This codes for CASSRQPGQGPPGYTF.